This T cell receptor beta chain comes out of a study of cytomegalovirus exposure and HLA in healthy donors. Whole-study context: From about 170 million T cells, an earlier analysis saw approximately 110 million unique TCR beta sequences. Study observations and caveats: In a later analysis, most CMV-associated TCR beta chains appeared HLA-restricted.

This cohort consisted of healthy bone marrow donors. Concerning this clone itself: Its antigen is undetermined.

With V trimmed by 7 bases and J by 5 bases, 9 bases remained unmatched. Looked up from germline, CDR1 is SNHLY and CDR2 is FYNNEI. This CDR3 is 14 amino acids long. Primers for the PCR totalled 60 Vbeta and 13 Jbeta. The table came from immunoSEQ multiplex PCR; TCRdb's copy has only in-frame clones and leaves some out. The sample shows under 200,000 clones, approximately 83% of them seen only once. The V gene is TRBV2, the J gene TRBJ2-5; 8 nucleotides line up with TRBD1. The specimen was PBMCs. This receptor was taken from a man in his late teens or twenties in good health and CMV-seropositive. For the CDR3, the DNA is TGTGCCAGCATGGCAGGGGGCGTCTCCGAGACCCAGTACTTC. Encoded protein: CASMAGGVSETQYF.